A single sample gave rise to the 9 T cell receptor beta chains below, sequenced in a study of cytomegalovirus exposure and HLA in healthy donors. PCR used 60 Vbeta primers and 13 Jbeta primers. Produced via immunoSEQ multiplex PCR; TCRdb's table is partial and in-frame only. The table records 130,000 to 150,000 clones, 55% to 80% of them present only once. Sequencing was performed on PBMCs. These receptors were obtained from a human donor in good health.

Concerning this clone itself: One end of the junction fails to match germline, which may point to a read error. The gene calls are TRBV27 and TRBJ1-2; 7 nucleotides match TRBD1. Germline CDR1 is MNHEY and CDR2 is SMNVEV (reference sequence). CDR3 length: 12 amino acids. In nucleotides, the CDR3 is TGTGCCAGCAGTTTCATGGACGGACAGGTCCTTTTC. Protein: CASSFMDGQVLF.

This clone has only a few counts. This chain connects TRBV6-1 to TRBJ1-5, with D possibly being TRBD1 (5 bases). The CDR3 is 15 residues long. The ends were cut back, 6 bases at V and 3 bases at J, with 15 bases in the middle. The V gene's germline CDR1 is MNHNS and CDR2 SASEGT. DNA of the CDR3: TGTGCCAGCAGGTCTGATGGGGGGGACAATCAGCCCCAGCATTTT. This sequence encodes CASRSDGGDNQPQHF.

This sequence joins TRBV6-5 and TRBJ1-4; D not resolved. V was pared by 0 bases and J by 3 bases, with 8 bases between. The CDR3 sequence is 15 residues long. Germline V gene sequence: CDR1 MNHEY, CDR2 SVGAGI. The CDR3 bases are TGTGCCAGCAGTTACTCGAGGTCATCTAATGAAAAACTGTTTTTT. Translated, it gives CASSYSRSSNEKLFF.

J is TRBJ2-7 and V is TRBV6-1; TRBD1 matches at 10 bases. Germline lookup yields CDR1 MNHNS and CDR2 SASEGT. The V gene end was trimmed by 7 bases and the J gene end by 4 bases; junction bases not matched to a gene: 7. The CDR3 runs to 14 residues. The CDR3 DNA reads TGTGCCAGCAACAAAAGGGACAGGGGTTACGAGCAGTACTTC. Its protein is CASNKRDRGYEQYF.

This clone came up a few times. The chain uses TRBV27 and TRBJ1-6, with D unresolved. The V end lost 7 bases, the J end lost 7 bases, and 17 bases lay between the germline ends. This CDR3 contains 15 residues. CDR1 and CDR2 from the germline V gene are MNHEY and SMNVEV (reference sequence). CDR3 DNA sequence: TGTGCCAGCACTTGGGGTTGGGAGGGCAATTCACCCCTCCACTTT. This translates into CASTWGWEGNSPLHF.

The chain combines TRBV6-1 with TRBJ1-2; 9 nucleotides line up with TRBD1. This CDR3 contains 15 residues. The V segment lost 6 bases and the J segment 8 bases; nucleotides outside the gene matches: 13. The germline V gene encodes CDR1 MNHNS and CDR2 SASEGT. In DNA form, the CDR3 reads TGTGCCAGCAGAGAATCCCCCGGGACAGGGAGGGGCTACACCTTC. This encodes CASRESPGTGRGYTF.

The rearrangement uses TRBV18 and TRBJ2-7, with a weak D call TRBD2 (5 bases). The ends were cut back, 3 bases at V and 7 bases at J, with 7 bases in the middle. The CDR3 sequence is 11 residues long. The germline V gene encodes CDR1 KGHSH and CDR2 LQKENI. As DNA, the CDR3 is TGTGCCAGCTCACCTTCGGGAGAGCAGTACTTC. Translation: CASSPSGEQYF.

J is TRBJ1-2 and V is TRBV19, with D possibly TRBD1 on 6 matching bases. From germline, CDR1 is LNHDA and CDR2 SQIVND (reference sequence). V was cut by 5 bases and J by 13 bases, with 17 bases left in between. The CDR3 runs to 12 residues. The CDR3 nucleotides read TGTGCCAGTAGTTTCCGGGACACACGTACCACCTTC. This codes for CASSFRDTRTTF.

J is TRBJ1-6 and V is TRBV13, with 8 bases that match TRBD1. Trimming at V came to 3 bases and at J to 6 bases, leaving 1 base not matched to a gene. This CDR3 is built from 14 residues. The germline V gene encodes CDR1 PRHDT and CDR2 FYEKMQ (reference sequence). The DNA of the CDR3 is TGTGCCAGCAGCTTGGACAGGGTTAATTCACCCCTCCACTTT. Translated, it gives CASSLDRVNSPLHF.